This T cell receptor beta chain emerged from a study of CD8+CD57+ T cells in acquired aplastic anemia. Across the study: Sorted CD4+ plus CD8+ cells gave DNA averaging roughly 3.5 ug.

TCR beta VDJ and CDR3 were profiled, and genomic DNA was the template. TCRdb used MiXCR to reprocess the reads, holding one entry per CDR3 protein. The top ten clones hold roughly 62% of a sample with 200,000 to 250,000 distinct CDR3 sequences, roughly two thirds of them seen once. Concerning this clonotype itself: Its antigen is currently unknown. The junction departs from germline at one end; a sequencing error may be responsible.

CDR1 is DFQATT, CDR2 SNEGSKA, per germline (reference sequence). This CDR3 region has 14 residues. CD8+CD57+ cell expansion, shown by flow cytometry, had occurred in the patients selected for sequencing. Study observations and caveats: The study identified twenty-nine CD8+ CDR3 sequences shared by patients and controls.

The chain has TRBV20-1 and TRBJ1-2; 10 bases map to TRBD1. Source material: sorted CD4+, CD8+, or CD8+CD57+ T cells (not recorded which) from PBMCs. This TCR was sampled from a human donor with aplastic anemia. CDR3 loop: CSARRTGGLYGYAF. CDR3 in DNA: TGCAGTGCTAGAAGGACAGGGGGACTATATGGCTACGCCTTC.